These 28 T cell receptor beta chains share one sample of origin, sequenced in a study of regulatory T cells in long-lasting Graves disease. Time point of the sample: newly diagnosed GD, antithyroid drugs for less than 3 months. RNA from PBMCs was the source of the TCR library. Arm-PCR of CDR3 regions and iRepertoire HTBI primers were the basis on which TCR beta libraries were built. Via MiXCR, TCRdb re-called the multiplex PCR reads, giving one row per CDR3 protein. The top ten clones hold 20% to 25% of a sample with more than 300,000 distinct CDR3 sequences, 16% of them seen once. A further study also used this sample, focusing on T cells in Graves' hyperthyroidism and ophthalmopathy.

The sample here was peripheral blood mononuclear cells (PBMCs), taken at new diagnosis, from a patient treated with antithyroid drugs. The receptors were sampled from a woman aged 18-29 years with Graves disease.

The rearrangement joins TRBV29-1 to TRBJ1-1, with a tentative D call TRBD1 (6 bases). The CDR3 sequence is 13 residues long. Trimming cost V 3 bases and J 1 base, with 9 bases left between them. Germline CDR1 reads SQVTM; CDR2 reads ANQGSEA. Here the CDR3 reads CSVEIGGNTEAFF. The DNA of the CDR3 is TGCAGCGTTGAGATAGGGGGGAACACTGAAGCTTTCTTT.

Of note for this clonotype: A much larger clone lies a single base off, so this may be a read error. The conserved final phenylalanine or tryptophan is absent from the CDR3, which likely points to a read error. The chain carries TRBV28 and TRBJ1-1; no reliable D call. CDR3 length: 12 residues. V lost 6 bases and J lost 11, with 16 bases in between. Germline CDR1 is MDHEN and CDR2 is SYDVKM. The CDR3 here is CASSPSAERAFL. The DNA of the CDR3 is TGTGCCAGCAGCCCATCGGCCGAGAGGGCTTTCCTT.

This clonotype has a count of ten or more. The gene calls are TRBV11-2 and TRBJ2-4; a weak D match, TRBD1 (6 bases). Per germline, CDR1 SGHAT and CDR2 FQNNGV. This CDR3 is built from 18 residues. Trimming pared 1 base from V and 3 bases from J, leaving 19 bases between. CDR3 coding DNA: TGTGCCAGCAGCTTAGCGTACCGGGACACTAAAGACAAAAACATTCAGTACTTC. It translates to CASSLAYRDTKDKNIQYF.

This clonotype was recorded many times. The chain combines TRBV11-2 with TRBJ2-7, with 8 bases aligning to TRBD2. Looked up from germline, CDR1 is SGHAT and CDR2 is FQNNGV. This CDR3 region has 15 residues. Trimming at V came to 4 bases and at J to 2 bases, leaving 7 bases not matched to a gene. The CDR3, as DNA: TGTGCCAGCAGCTCCTTAGCGGGGCCCGCCTACGAGCAGTACTTC. As protein: CASSSLAGPAYEQYF.

The chain recombines TRBV3-1 with TRBJ2-3; 10 bases are a match to TRBD2. Per germline, CDR1 LGHDT and CDR2 YNNKEL (reference sequence). The CDR3 consists of 17 residues. V trimming: 5 bases; J trimming: 2 bases; junction bases outside the gene matches: 10. The CDR3 reads CASSFLLAGKDTDTQYF. In DNA, the CDR3 is TGTGCCAGCAGCTTCCTACTAGCGGGAAAGGACACAGATACGCAGTATTTT.

In its sample, this clonotype was seen many times. The chain carries TRBV5-1 and TRBJ2-7; maybe TRBD1 (5 bases). CDR1 is SGHRS, CDR2 YFSETQ, per germline. This CDR3 is built from 15 residues. V gave up 3 bases and J gave up 4 bases, with 17 bases separating them. The CDR3 loop is CASSSPRRVWYEQYF. The CDR3 coding sequence is TGCGCCAGCAGCTCCCCTCGCAGGGTGTGGTACGAGCAGTACTTC.

The V call is TRBV30, the J call TRBJ2-7, with D maybe TRBD2 (7 bases). CDR1 and CDR2 (germline): GTSNPN, SVGIG (reference sequence). V dropped 1 base and J dropped 4 bases, with 17 bases sitting between them. The CDR3 sequence is 15 residues long. CDR3 sequence reads: CAWSAWGGQGYEQYF. In DNA, the CDR3 is TGTGCCTGGAGTGCCTGGGGGGGCCAGGGGTACGAGCAGTACTTC.

This clonotype was detected many times. The chain is built from TRBV2 and TRBJ1-1, with D unclear. The CDR3 sequence is 14 residues long. Germline loops: CDR1 SNHLY, CDR2 FYNNEI. The ends were cut back, 6 bases at V and 1 base at J, with 12 bases in the middle. CDR3 amino acids: CASSLGRTNTEAFF. The CDR3 bases are TGTGCCAGCAGCTTAGGCCGAACGAACACTGAAGCTTTCTTT. The full variable domain, completed using reference TRBV2 and TRBJ1-1, is EPEVTQTPSHQVTQMGQEVILRCVPISNHLYFYWYRQILGQKVEFLVSFYNNEISEKSEIFDDQFSVERPDGSNFTLKIRSTKLEDSAMYFCASSLGRTNTEAFFGQGTRLTVV.

This chain links TRBV11-2 with TRBJ2-7; 7 nucleotides agree with TRBD2. The CDR3 covers 15 residues. The germline V gene has CDR1 SGHAT and CDR2 FQNNGV. J was trimmed by 3 bases and V by 5 bases; bases with no gene match: 10. Here the CDR3 DNA reads TGTGCCAGCAGCCCCGGGGGGAGTCTACTCTACGAGCAGTACTTC. It translates to CASSPGGSLLYEQYF. Based on the CDR3 plus reference TRBV11-2 and TRBJ2-7, the full variable domain is EAGVAQSPRYKIIEKRQSVAFWCNPISGHATLYWYQQILGQGPKLLIQFQNNGVVDDSQLPKDRFSAERLKGVDSTLKIQPAKLEDSAVYLCASSPGGSLLYEQYFGPGTRLTVT.

At least ten counts were recorded for this clonotype. The rearrangement joins TRBV20-1 to TRBJ2-1; perhaps D is TRBD1 or TRBD2 (5 bases each). V shed 0 bases and J shed 0 bases, with 15 bases lying between them. The CDR3 extends over 17 amino acids. Germline V gene lookup returns CDR1 DFQATT and CDR2 SNEGSKA (reference sequence). CDR3 protein: CSARDLGAGPSYNEQFF. In DNA form, the CDR3 reads TGCAGTGCTAGAGATCTAGGGGCGGGCCCCTCCTACAATGAGCAGTTCTTC.

Remarks on this clonotype: This may stem from a read error, because a much larger clone lies one nucleotide away. The chain links TRBV5-1 to TRBJ2-3; possible D gene TRBD1, 5 bases. The J call is uncertain, as TRBJ2-1 better fits the DNA end. This CDR3 spans 13 amino acids. Germline loops: CDR1 SGHRS, CDR2 YFSETQ. The CDR3 region has the DNA TGCGCCAGCAGCCTTGGGGCTAGTAAGGGGCAGTTCTTC. Protein product: CASSLGASKGQFF.

This clonotype was counted at least ten times. V usage is TRBV10-3 and J usage is TRBJ2-7; 7 nucleotides match TRBD1. This CDR3 spans 15 amino acids. Germline assignment: CDR1 ENHRY and CDR2 SYGVKD. Germline trimming cut 4 bases from V and 6 bases from J; bases unmatched to any gene: 12. In DNA, the CDR3 is TGTGCCATCAGTGCAGGGGGAGCGAGCCTCAGCGAGCAGTACTTC. This gives the protein CAISAGGASLSEQYF.

This clonotype was seen ten or more times. The chain has TRBV5-1 and TRBJ2-1; 8 bases fit TRBD2. V lost 0 bases to trimming and J lost 2 bases; unmatched junction nucleotides: 4. The CDR3 runs to 16 residues. CDR1 is SGHRS, CDR2 YFSETQ, per germline. This CDR3 reads CASSLAGGGAYNEQFF. The DNA for the CDR3 is TGCGCCAGCAGCTTGGCCGGGGGGGGGGCCTACAATGAGCAGTTCTTC.

There are many counts of this clonotype. The V and J genes are TRBV12-3 or TRBV12-4 and TRBJ1-5; D not certain. The CDR3 contains 13 residues. V lost 8 bases, J lost 11 bases, and 19 bases lay in between. The CDR3 region has the DNA TGTGCCAGCGGTAGGGTAGAACCTAGGTCCCAGCATTTT. Its translation: CASGRVEPRSQHF.

This clonotype was seen repeatedly, ten times or more. The J gene is TRBJ2-2, the V gene TRBV12-3 or TRBV12-4, with 15 positions matching TRBD2. V was pared by 8 bases and J by 7 bases, with 14 bases of the junction left unmatched. This CDR3 contains 18 residues. The CDR3 coding sequence is TGTGCCAGCCTCGCGGCGGGGACTAGCGGGAGGTTTATCGGGGAGCTGTTTTTT. It is translated as CASLAAGTSGRFIGELFF.

On this clonotype: This clone may be a read error of a much larger clone one base away. V usage is TRBV6-2 or TRBV6-3 and J usage is TRBJ1-5, with 8 bases lining up with TRBD1. From germline, CDR1 is MNHEY and CDR2 SVGEGT. There are 20 residues in the CDR3. The CDR3 is CASSERISYRGRASSQPQHF. CDR3 in DNA: TGTGCCAGCAGTGAAAGGATTTCGTACAGGGGGAGGGCTAGCAGTCAGCCCCAGCATTTT.

This clonotype has a handful of counts. The chain employs TRBV7-2 and TRBJ1-5; D is ambiguous. From germline, CDR1 is SGHTA and CDR2 FQGNSA. This CDR3 spans 17 amino acids. With 5 bases removed from V and 2 bases from J, the gap between germline ends came to 19 bases. This chain's CDR3 is CASSLRFREMGNQPQHF. The CDR3 nucleotides are TGTGCCAGCAGCCTGAGGTTCCGGGAGATGGGCAATCAGCCCCAGCATTTT.

Ten or more counts support this clonotype. The V and J genes are TRBV3-1 and TRBJ2-1; D gene unclear. V lost 3 bases and J lost 10, with 7 bases in between. This CDR3 region has 11 residues. Per germline, CDR1 LGHDT and CDR2 YNNKEL (reference sequence). The CDR3 is CASSQWGEQFF. The CDR3, as DNA: TGTGCCAGCAGCCAGTGGGGAGAGCAGTTCTTC.

There are a few counts of this clonotype. The gene calls are TRBV4-1 and TRBJ2-5; 9 nucleotides match TRBD2. V was pared by 6 bases and J by 2 bases, with 13 bases of the junction left unmatched. CDR1 is MGHRA, CDR2 YSYEKL, per germline. The CDR3 covers 17 residues. CDR3 sequence: CASSLAGLAGPQETQYF. The CDR3 DNA follows: TGCGCCAGCAGTCTCGCTGGCCTAGCGGGACCTCAAGAGACCCAGTACTTC.

This clonotype was observed at least ten times. CDR3 bases: TGTGCCAGCAGTCTCAGCGGGAGTATGCCTTCAGATACGCAGTATTTT. This codes for CASSLSGSMPSDTQYF. The chain uses TRBV11-2 and TRBJ2-3; 8 nucleotides line up with TRBD2. The CDR3 spans 16 residues. With 6 bases clipped from V and 4 bases from J, the junction kept 12 bases outside the gene matches. Germline loops: CDR1 SGHAT, CDR2 FQNNGV.

This clonotype appeared a few times. This chain connects TRBV9 to TRBJ2-4; D is unresolved. Per germline, CDR1 SGDLS and CDR2 YYNGEE. This CDR3 spans 14 amino acids. V was shortened by 0 bases and J by 8 bases, with 12 bases between the two germline ends. The CDR3 protein is CASSVEAGFDIQYF. CDR3 nucleotide sequence: TGTGCCAGCAGCGTAGAGGCTGGGTTCGACATTCAGTACTTC. Looking up the rest from reference TRBV9 and TRBJ2-4 gives the full variable domain: DSGVTQTPKHLITATGQRVTLRCSPRSGDLSVYWYQQSLDQGLQFLIQYYNGEERAKGNILERFSAQQFPDLHSELNLSSLELGDSALYFCASSVEAGFDIQYFGAGTRLSVL.

This clonotype was found many times. A much larger clone lies a single base off, so this may be a read error. V gene TRBV6-1 combines with J gene TRBJ2-7, with 11 nucleotides matching TRBD1. The trim removed 1 base at V and 3 bases at J, leaving 2 bases unmatched. The germline gives CDR1 MNHNS, CDR2 SASEGT. The CDR3 sequence is 15 residues long. The CDR3 spells CASSEGTGGFYEQYF. DNA for the CDR3: TGTGCCAGCAGTGAAGGGACAGGGGGCTTCTACGAGCAGTACTTC.

This clonotype was observed a handful of times. The chain has TRBV24-1 and TRBJ2-2; no firm D call. Per germline, CDR1 KGHDR and CDR2 SFDVKD. Trimming stripped 1 base from V and 1 base from J, with 6 bases between. This CDR3 region has 15 residues. CDR3: CATSDLGGNTGELFF. The CDR3 bases are TGTGCCACCAGTGATTTAGGCGGGAACACCGGGGAGCTGTTTTTT.

The rearrangement links TRBV3-1 to TRBJ2-1; 9 nucleotides agree with TRBD2. Germline V lookup: CDR1 LGHDT, CDR2 YNNKEL (reference sequence). V shed 4 bases, J shed 3 bases, and the junction held 7 bases outside the gene matches. CDR3 length: 16 residues. The CDR3 DNA sequence: TGTGCCAGCAGCCCACGGACTAGCGTTTACTACAATGAGCAGTTCTTC. It specifies CASSPRTSVYYNEQFF.

This clonotype has just a few counts. The chain joins TRBV29-1 to TRBJ2-7, with TRBD1 identical over 9 bases. The germline gives CDR1 SQVTM, CDR2 ANQGSEA. This CDR3 is built from 14 residues. Losses at the gene ends were 6 bases for V and 2 bases for J; bases not matched to a gene: 8. CDR3 bases: TGCAGCGTGGGACCCAGACAGGGGGCCTACGAGCAGTACTTC. Its protein product is CSVGPRQGAYEQYF.

The chain joins TRBV27 to TRBJ2-7; TRBD1 might be the D (6 bases). V lost 5 bases to trimming and J lost 6 bases, with 14 bases between them. There are 13 residues in the CDR3. Germline CDR1 and CDR2: MNHEY and SMNVEV (reference sequence). CDR3 coding DNA: TGTGCCAGCAGTCACAAACAGGGAATCGAGCAGTACTTC. As protein: CASSHKQGIEQYF.

This clonotype was detected ten times or more. The V call is TRBV28, the J call TRBJ2-1; TRBD1 matches at 8 bases. After removal of 3 bases from V and 10 bases from J, the junction contained 11 bases not matched to a gene. The germline V gene has CDR1 MDHEN and CDR2 SYDVKM. This CDR3 is 15 amino acids long. The CDR3 protein is CASSLGAQGAGEQFF. For the CDR3, the DNA is TGTGCCAGCAGTTTGGGAGCGCAGGGGGCAGGGGAGCAGTTCTTC.

V gene TRBV5-1 combines with J gene TRBJ1-5; the D is unclear. V lost 1 base and J lost 6, with 14 bases in between. The CDR3 runs to 15 residues. From germline, CDR1 is SGHRS and CDR2 YFSETQ. In DNA, the CDR3 is TGCGCCAGCAGCTTGCAGGACCCAGAAGTTCAGCCCCAGCATTTT. Protein sequence: CASSLQDPEVQPQHF.